A selection of T cell receptor beta chains follows, all from one sample in a study of blood T cell repertoires in COVID-19. Profiling relied on immunoSEQ multiplex PCR, and the TCRdb table lists in-frame clones only, not all of them. The sample consists of 84,000 or so clones, under 85% of them appearing once. Sequences were obtained from peripheral blood. Receptor source: a man in his sixties or seventies with acute or convalescent COVID-19. Each CDR3 is given with its conserved first and last residue. The D gene is left open where the match is weak. The listing skips clone size in some rows; elsewhere it reads once, few, many or a size class.

TRBJ2-5 | TRBV2 | TRBD2 | - | TGTGCCAGCAGTGGACTAGCGGGGGCGCAAGAGACCCAGTACTTC | CASSGLAGAQETQYF
TRBJ2-7 | TRBV29-1 | - | - | TGCAGCGTTCAGATCAACTCCTACGAGCAGTACTTC | CSVQINSYEQYF
TRBJ2-5 | TRBV28 | TRBD1 | - | TGTGCCAGCAGTTCCCCGACAGGGTACCTCCAAGAGACCCAGTACTTC | CASSSPTGYLQETQYF
TRBJ2-7 | TRBV3-1/TRBV3-2 | - | - | TGTGCCAGCAGCCAGGGTTACGGGGAGAGACTTTACGAGCAGTACTTC | CASSQGYGERLYEQYF
TRBJ2-1 | TRBV2 | TRBD1 | - | TGTGCCAGCAGTCTCAGACAGGGGTCTCCCTACAATGAGCAGTTCTTC | CASSLRQGSPYNEQFF
TRBJ2-7 | TRBV19 | TRBD1 | - | TGTGCCACCGATCCCGGGACAGGGTACAACGAGCAGTACTTC | CATDPGTGYNEQYF
TRBJ2-7 | TRBV7-9 | TRBD1 | - | TGTGCCAGCAGCCCAGGGGGCTACGAGCAGTACTTC | CASSPGGYEQYF
TRBJ1-1 | TRBV28 | TRBD1 | - | TGTGCCAGCAGTTTAAGACAGGGCCAATTGGGTGAAGCTTTCTTT | CASSLRQGQLGEAFF
TRBJ1-5 | TRBV6-6 | - | few | TGTGCCAGCAGTTACTCAGGACAGAGCAATCAGCCCCAGCATTTT | CASSYSGQSNQPQHF
TRBJ1-1 | TRBV29-1 | TRBD1 | - | TGCAGCGCCTTGGGACAGGGGAACACTGAAGCTTTCTTT | CSALGQGNTEAFF
TRBJ1-1 | TRBV5-4 | - | - | TGTGCCAGCAGCTTGGATGTGGGGGCCAGCACTGAAGCTTTCTTT | CASSLDVGASTEAFF
TRBJ2-1 | TRBV3-1/TRBV3-2 | - | few | TGTGCCAGCAGCCATGACCTCAGGGGTGAGGAGCAGTTCTTC | CASSHDLRGEEQFF
TRBJ1-6 | TRBV28 | TRBD1 | - | TGTGCCAGCAGTTATGAGGGGGCGAGCCCCAATTCACCCCTCCACTTT | CASSYEGASPNSPLHF
TRBJ2-6 | TRBV28 | - | - | TGTGCCAGCGACACAGGGAACGGGGCCAACGTCCTGACTTTC | CASDTGNGANVLTF
TRBJ1-1 | TRBV18 | - | - | TGTGCCAGCTCCTTAGGGGGGGCAACTGAAGCTTTCTTT | CASSLGGATEAFF
TRBJ2-3 | TRBV2 | - | - | TGTGCCAGCAGTGAAGCAGGCCGAGGAACGCAGTATTTT | CASSEAGRGTQYF
TRBJ1-3 | TRBV28 | - | - | TGTGCCAGCAGTTTAGGTGGGAGGGCTGGAAACACCATATATTTT | CASSLGGRAGNTIYF
TRBJ2-3 | TRBV5-1 | - | - | TGCGCCAGCATGCGGGGCACAGATACGCAGTATTTT | CASMRGTDTQYF
TRBJ1-5 | TRBV19 | - | - | TGTGCCAGTACCAAGGGGGGGGGCAATCAGCCCCAGCATTTT | CASTKGGGNQPQHF
TRBJ2-1 | TRBV10-1 | TRBD2 | - | TGCGCCAGCAGTGCGCGACTAGCGGGGGACAATGAGCAGTTCTTC | CASSARLAGDNEQFF
TRBJ2-2 | TRBV10-3 | TRBD1 | - | TGTGCCATCAGTAAGACAGGGGGCGAGACCGGGGAGCTGTTTTTT | CAISKTGGETGELFF
TRBJ1-4 | TRBV24-1 | TRBD1 | - | TGTGCCACCAGTGATCCCGGGACAGCCACTGAAAAACTGTTTTTT | CATSDPGTATEKLFF
TRBJ2-3 | TRBV3-1/TRBV3-2 | - | - | TGTGCCAGCAGCCCTTCGCGGATCGGGGGTCCCACAGATACGCAGTATTTT | CASSPSRIGGPTDTQYF
TRBJ1-3 | TRBV28 | TRBD1 | few | TGTGCCAGCAGTTTATCAGGGGGCTTTGGAAACACCATATATTTT | CASSLSGGFGNTIYF
TRBJ1-2 | TRBV1 | - | - | TGCACCAGCAGCCAAGCCGAACGGGTAAACTATGGCTACACCTTC | CTSSQAERVNYGYTF
TRBJ1-1 | TRBV5-1 | - | few | TGCGCCAGCAGCTTGACTAGAAACACTGAAGCTTTCTTT | CASSLTRNTEAFF
TRBJ2-7 | TRBV18 | - | - | TGTGCCAGCTCATCAACAGGGAAGGACGAGCAGTACTTC | CASSSTGKDEQYF
TRBJ2-7 | TRBV19 | TRBD1 | - | TGTGCCAGTAGTATGGGACAGCACTCCTCTCCGGAAGAGCAGTACTTC | CASSMGQHSSPEEQYF
TRBJ1-1 | TRBV18 | TRBD1 | - | TGTGCCAGCTCACCCGGGACAGTCAGCCGGGGCACTGAAGCTTTCTTT | CASSPGTVSRGTEAFF
TRBJ1-5 | TRBV2 | TRBD1 | - | TGTGCCAGCACTGGGGAGGACAGGGGGAATCAGCCCCAGCATTTT | CASTGEDRGNQPQHF
TRBJ2-3 | TRBV16 | - | - | TGTGCCAGCAGCCAATCCAGGGGAGATACGCAGTATTTT | CASSQSRGDTQYF
TRBJ2-3 | TRBV27 | - | - | TGTGCCAGCAGTTTACAACTAAACACAGATACGCAGTATTTT | CASSLQLNTDTQYF
TRBJ2-7 | TRBV7-9 | - | - | TGTGCCAGCAGCCCGGGGACTGCTCCTTACGAGCAGTACTTC | CASSPGTAPYEQYF
TRBJ2-7 | TRBV5-4 | TRBD1 | - | TGTGCCAGCAGCGGGGACAGCTACGAGCAGTACTTC | CASSGDSYEQYF
TRBJ1-2 | TRBV6-6 | TRBD1 | - | TGTGCCAGCAGTCAGGGGGACAGGGCACATGGCTACACCTTC | CASSQGDRAHGYTF
TRBJ2-2 | TRBV5-1 | - | - | TGCGCCAGCAGCTTGGGTATCTTGGCAGTGACGAACACCGGGGAGCTGTTTTTT | CASSLGILAVTNTGELFF
TRBJ1-5 | TRBV7-8 | - | - | TGTGCCAGCAGCTCCCGGGATCAGAGCAATCAGCCCCAGCATTTT | CASSSRDQSNQPQHF
TRBJ1-1 | TRBV28 | TRBD1 | few | TGTGCCAGCAGCGAGGACAGGGAAAACACTGAAGCTTTCTTT | CASSEDRENTEAFF
TRBJ2-1 | TRBV7-9 | TRBD2 | - | TGTGCCAGCAGCCCAGCTAGACTAGCGGGGGGCCGCTCCTACAATGAGCAGTTCTTC | CASSPARLAGGRSYNEQFF
TRBJ1-1 | TRBV18 | - | - | TGTGCCAGCTCCCCGGCAGGGGTGAACACTGAAGCTTTCTTT | CASSPAGVNTEAFF
TRBJ2-2 | TRBV11-2 | - | - | TGTGCCAGCAGCTTTCCGGACAGAGGCACCGGGGAGCTGTTTTTT | CASSFPDRGTGELFF
TRBJ2-3 | TRBV7-9 | - | - | TGTGCCAGCAGCTCCATGACCGCTAGAGATACGCAGTATTTT | CASSSMTARDTQYF
TRBJ2-3 | TRBV4-1 | TRBD1 | - | TGCGCCAGCAGCCAAGGGGCGGACAGGATTAGCACAGATACGCAGTATTTT | CASSQGADRISTDTQYF
TRBJ2-3 | TRBV14 | - | - | TGTGCCAGCAGCCTTGCGGGCGGCACAGATACGCAGTATTTT | CASSLAGGTDTQYF